Shown below are 3 T cell receptor beta chains from a single sample sequenced in a study of T cells in Graves' hyperthyroidism and ophthalmopathy. TCR beta CDR3 regions were amplified from RNA. HTBI primers were employed in a first-round RT-PCR of the TCR CDR3. Using its own MiXCR run on the multiplex PCR reads, TCRdb lists one record per CDR3 protein. The table lists around 690,000 distinct CDR3 sequences, 20% to 25% of them singletons. Sequenced: blood. The origin of the receptors is a man aged 25 to 45 with Graves' ophthalmopathy.

In its sample, this clonotype was seen many times. The genes are TRBV12-3 or TRBV12-4 and TRBJ2-3; unclear D gene. The CDR3 covers 14 residues. Trimming stripped 4 bases from V and 0 bases from J, with 8 bases between. Here the CDR3 reads CASSSETSTDTQYF. The CDR3 region has the DNA TGTGCCAGCAGTTCGGAGACTAGCACAGATACGCAGTATTTT.

This clonotype was detected many times. The rearrangement joins TRBV11-2 to TRBJ2-5, with D tentatively TRBD1 or TRBD2 (7 bases each). V lost 4 bases to trimming and J lost 5 bases, with 17 bases between them. The CDR3 runs 15 residues. Germline assignment: CDR1 SGHAT and CDR2 FQNNGV. CDR3 sequence: CASSSPQGGGETQYF. CDR3 in DNA: TGTGCCAGCAGCTCTCCGCAGGGGGGGGGGGAGACCCAGTACTTC.

This clonotype was recorded many times. As DNA, the CDR3 is TGCAGTGCTAGAGATTGGCGGGAGGGCCCGGAGGTTCGCGAGCAGTACTTC. It encodes CSARDWREGPEVREQYF. The chain links TRBV20-1 to TRBJ2-7; 9 bases are a match to TRBD2. V was pared by 0 bases and J by 6 bases, with 15 bases of the junction left unmatched. The CDR3 length is 17 residues. Germline V lookup: CDR1 DFQATT, CDR2 SNEGSKA (reference sequence).